These 10 T cell receptor beta chains were sequenced from one sample in a study of blood T cell repertoires in COVID-19 (TCRdb year 2020). Libraries were built with the immunoSEQ multiplex PCR assay. This is the immuneACCESS table as TCRdb keeps it, with only in-frame sequences that have V and J called. A part of the clones is gone; compared with another copy, unresolved V genes explain less than half, and the rest is unexplained. Recorded for this sample are about 180,000 clones; approximately 80% of them occurred a single time. The ten largest account for about 7% of the sample. Sequenced: peripheral blood. Receptors were obtained from a middle-aged woman with COVID-19, enrolled during active disease.

The gene calls are TRBV6-5 and TRBJ1-1; 7 nucleotides align to TRBD1. CDR1 and CDR2 from the germline V gene are MNHEY and SVGAGI. The V segment lost 5 bases and the J segment 4 bases; nucleotides outside the gene matches: 10. The CDR3 contains 15 residues. The DNA for the CDR3 is TGTGCCAGCAGTCCGTATAACAGGGGATCCACTGAAGCTTTCTTT. The encoded protein is CASSPYNRGSTEAFF.

V is TRBV2 and J is TRBJ1-2, with D unresolved. This CDR3 has 12 amino acids. Germline V CDR1 and CDR2: SNHLY, FYNNEI. The V end lost 2 bases, the J end lost 8 bases, and 9 bases lay between the germline ends. The CDR3 bases are TGTGCCAGCAGTGAAAGAGAGGCCGGCTACACCTTC. Amino acids: CASSEREAGYTF.

The chain has TRBV4-1 and TRBJ2-7; maybe TRBD1 (6 bases). The V gene's germline CDR1 is MGHRA and CDR2 YSYEKL. There are 15 residues in the CDR3. V was shortened by 4 bases and J by 2 bases, with 15 bases between the two germline ends. CDR3 protein: CASSLKAGATYEQYF. The CDR3 DNA is TGCGCCAGCAGCCTAAAGGCAGGGGCGACCTACGAGCAGTACTTC.

This chain joins TRBV20-1 and TRBJ1-1; tentatively, D is TRBD1 (6 bases). Germline CDR1 is DFQATT and CDR2 is SNEGSKA (reference sequence). CDR3 length: 13 residues. V was shortened by 3 bases and J by 0 bases, with 8 bases between the two germline ends. CDR3 amino acids: CSASGTLNTEAFF. DNA of the CDR3: TGCAGTGCTAGTGGGACACTGAACACTGAAGCTTTCTTT.

This clone turned up a few times. The J gene is TRBJ2-3, the V gene TRBV28, with 11 bases identical to TRBD2. Looked up from germline, CDR1 is MDHEN and CDR2 is SYDVKM. The CDR3 totals 19 residues. The trim removed 6 bases at V and 0 bases at J, leaving 14 bases unmatched. CDR3 sequence reads: CASRPLAGGRSSSTDTQYF. Here the CDR3 DNA reads TGTGCCAGCAGACCTCTAGCGGGAGGCCGTTCCTCTAGCACAGATACGCAGTATTTT. Looking up the rest from reference TRBV28 and TRBJ2-3 gives the full variable domain: DVKVTQSSRYLVKRTGEKVFLECVQDMDHENMFWYRQDPGLGLRLIYFSYDVKMKEKGDIPEGYSVSREKKERFSLILESASTNQTSMYLCASRPLAGGRSSSTDTQYFGPGTRLTVL.

This rearrangement joins TRBV28 to TRBJ2-1, with a possible D match to TRBD2 (5 bases). Trimming took off 7 bases at V and 9 bases at J, with 22 bases between the two ends. Looked up from germline, CDR1 is MDHEN and CDR2 is SYDVKM. This CDR3 has 15 residues. The CDR3 nucleotides read TGTGCCAGCAACAAAAACCCCTTGCGGGTGGGTGAGCAGTTCTTC. Its protein product is CASNKNPLRVGEQFF.

V gene TRBV5-4 combines with J gene TRBJ2-7; 7 bases agree with TRBD1. CDR1 and CDR2 from the germline V gene are SGHNT and YYREEE (reference sequence). The J segment lost 6 bases and the V segment lost 4 bases, leaving 13 bases of the junction unmatched. The CDR3 totals 15 residues. The CDR3 region is CASSPEMGQRLEQYF. For the CDR3, the DNA is TGTGCCAGCAGCCCAGAAATGGGACAGCGCCTCGAGCAGTACTTC.

The chain is built from TRBV20-1 and TRBJ2-3; 7 nucleotides line up with TRBD2. The CDR3 covers 10 residues. CDR1 is DFQATT and CDR2 is SNEGSKA in the germline V gene (reference sequence). CDR3 sequence reads: CGRGGLTQYF. CDR3 DNA sequence: TGCGGCCGCGGGGGACTCACGCAGTATTTT.

This clone was counted only a few times. V and J are TRBV5-1 and TRBJ1-2, with D possibly being TRBD1 (5 bases). The length of the CDR3 is 15 residues. The V gene lost 3 bases and the J gene lost 1 base, with 13 bases spanning the gap. CDR1 SGHRS and CDR2 YFSETQ come from the germline V gene. CDR3 sequence: CASSWMSGGNYGYTF. CDR3 DNA: TGCGCCAGCAGCTGGATGTCGGGGGGTAACTATGGCTACACCTTC.

V usage is TRBV9 and J usage is TRBJ2-2, with 8 bases aligning to TRBD1. The V segment lost 3 bases and the J segment 5 bases; nucleotides outside the gene matches: 9. This CDR3 contains 16 residues. The germline V gene encodes CDR1 SGDLS and CDR2 YYNGEE. The CDR3 sequence: CASSGQGAGRTGELFF. CDR3 coding DNA: TGTGCCAGCAGCGGCCAGGGGGCAGGACGGACCGGGGAGCTGTTTTTT.